Shown below are 27 T cell receptor beta chains from a single sample sequenced in a study of OX40 agonist ivuxolimab in advanced cancers. Some clones are missing from TCRdb's copy, which holds only in-frame ones; the method was immunoSEQ multiplex PCR. Of tens of thousands of clones listed, 90% to 95% are singletons. Material: CD4+ or CD8+ T cells sorted from blood, obtained in a trial of the OX40 agonist ivuxolimab. The source is an adult with an advanced solid tumor such as melanoma, head and neck, liver or kidney cancer.

The chain recombines TRBV7-9 with TRBJ2-1; D unclear. Looked up from germline, CDR1 is SEHNR and CDR2 is FQNEAQ (reference sequence). The CDR3 length is 12 residues. V lost 4 bases, J lost 5 bases, and 6 bases lay in between. The CDR3 loop is CASSSLDNEQFF. The CDR3 region has the DNA TGTGCCAGCAGCTCCTTAGACAATGAGCAGTTCTTC.

The chain joins TRBV28 to TRBJ2-7; 7 bases agree with TRBD1. Germline V gives CDR1 MDHEN, CDR2 SYDVKM. V shed 4 bases and J 2 bases; nucleotides not matched to a gene: 11. The CDR3 runs to 16 residues. The CDR3 region is CASSSLSRQGPYEQYF. DNA for the CDR3: TGTGCCAGCAGTTCCCTATCCCGACAGGGACCCTACGAGCAGTACTTC.

CDR3 sequence reads: CASSERGKATNEKLFF. Here the CDR3 DNA reads TGTGCCAGCAGCGAACGGGGGAAGGCAACTAATGAAAAACTGTTTTTT. This sequence joins TRBV5-4 and TRBJ1-4, with a possible D match to TRBD1 (5 bases). The CDR3 spans 16 residues. Germline CDR1 is SGHNT and CDR2 is YYREEE (reference sequence). The germline V and J ends were trimmed by 4 bases and 0 bases, with 13 bases remaining between them.

V usage is TRBV7-9 and J usage is TRBJ1-1; TRBD1 is a possible D gene (6 bases). V dropped 7 bases and J dropped 1 base, with 16 bases sitting between them. This CDR3 is 15 amino acids long. CDR1 and CDR2 (germline): SEHNR, FQNEAQ (reference sequence). The CDR3 loop reads CASNKNDRPNTEAFF. The DNA for the CDR3 is TGTGCCAGCAATAAAAACGACAGGCCGAACACTGAAGCTTTCTTT.

The chain uses TRBV5-4 and TRBJ2-3, with 7 bases aligning to TRBD1. From germline, CDR1 is SGHNT and CDR2 YYREEE (reference sequence). The CDR3 contains 13 residues. V lost 3 bases, J lost 8 bases, and 6 bases stayed unmatched. The CDR3 nucleotides read TGTGCCAGCAGCTCTGGACAGGAAGGTACGCAGTATTTT. It is translated as CASSSGQEGTQYF.

Concerning this clone: Because it lacks the conserved phenylalanine or tryptophan at the end, this CDR3 is likely a read error. The chain is built from TRBV7-8 and TRBJ1-3; D is unresolved. The CDR3 runs to 13 residues. V dropped 5 bases and J dropped 10 bases, with 15 bases sitting between them. In germline, CDR1 is SGHVS, CDR2 FQNEAQ. CDR3 amino acids: CASSPELIGTIYV. In nucleotides, the CDR3 is TGTGCCAGCAGCCCCGAGTTGATTGGGACCATATATGTT.

The chain employs TRBV25-1 and TRBJ2-2; D might be TRBD1 (6 bases). Between the trimmed V and J ends, which lost 10 bases and 1 base, there was a span of 10 bases. Germline V gene lookup returns CDR1 MGHDK and CDR2 SYGVNS. This CDR3 has 13 amino acids. As DNA, the CDR3 is TGTGCCACCAGGACAGAGAACACCGGGGAGCTGTTTTTT. Encoded protein: CATRTENTGELFF.

This clone was detected once. The chain recombines TRBV18 with TRBJ2-7, with D possibly being TRBD1 (6 bases). This CDR3 is built from 16 residues. CDR1 and CDR2 (germline): KGHSH, LQKENI. Trimming removed 6 bases from V and 4 bases from J, with 22 bases in between. The CDR3 nucleotides read TGTGCCAGCTCCCTGACCAACGACAGGTCCTATTACGAGCAGTACTTC. It encodes CASSLTNDRSYYEQYF.

The V and J genes are TRBV10-1 and TRBJ2-3; 16 bases agree with TRBD2. The ends lost 8 bases at V and 10 bases at J; junction bases unmatched: 3. The germline gives CDR1 WNHNN, CDR2 SYGVQD (reference sequence). The CDR3 loop spans 13 amino acids. The CDR3 DNA sequence: TGCGCCAGCGGGACTAGCGGGAGGGTCCCGCAGTATTTT. Translated, it gives CASGTSGRVPQYF.

This clone was recorded only once. CDR3 sequence (DNA): TGTGCCAGCAGTATACTGGGACAGGGACTGATCACCGGGGAGCTGTTTTTT. Protein: CASSILGQGLITGELFF. This chain joins TRBV28 and TRBJ2-2, with 9 bases lining up with TRBD1. Germline trimming cut 5 bases from V and 4 bases from J; bases unmatched to any gene: 11. This CDR3 comprises 17 residues. Germline V gene data show CDR1 as MDHEN and CDR2 as SYDVKM.

The V gene is TRBV6-5, the J gene TRBJ2-3, with 10 bases that match TRBD2. Germline V lookup: CDR1 MNHEY, CDR2 SVGAGI. V shed 6 bases, J shed 2 bases, and the junction held 5 bases outside the gene matches. CDR3 length: 15 amino acids. For the CDR3, the DNA is TGTGCCAGCAGGCAAGCGGGAGGGGCCACAGATACGCAGTATTTT. Translating it yields CASRQAGGATDTQYF.

V usage is TRBV10-3 and J usage is TRBJ1-1; perhaps TRBD1 as D (5 bases). Germline loops: CDR1 ENHRY, CDR2 SYGVKD. This CDR3 is built from 15 residues. V shed 2 bases and J shed 0 bases, with 10 bases lying between them. Written as DNA, the CDR3 is TGTGCCATCAGTGAGACGGGACGGATGAACACTGAAGCTTTCTTT. The encoded protein is CAISETGRMNTEAFF.

This clone was found once. The chain is built from TRBV15 and TRBJ1-1, with D hard to call. Trimming stripped 0 bases from V and 3 bases from J, with 8 bases between. Germline CDR1 is LNHNV and CDR2 is YYDKDF (reference sequence). The CDR3 has 14 residues. The CDR3, as DNA: TGTGCCACCAGCAGAGATAGGTGGGACACTGAAGCTTTCTTT. Its protein is CATSRDRWDTEAFF.

The chain combines TRBV6-6 with TRBJ2-1; D remains unclear. V lost 1 base to trimming and J lost 3 bases, with 4 bases between them. Per germline, CDR1 MNHNY and CDR2 SVGAGI (reference sequence). The CDR3 sequence is 13 residues long. Written as DNA, the CDR3 is TGTGCCAGCAGTTACTTGGACTACAATGAGCAGTTCTTC. It translates to CASSYLDYNEQFF.

Turning to this clone: The junction departs from the called germline gene at one end, perhaps through a read error. The sample holds other DNA sequences that translate to the same CDR3. The chain has TRBV27 and TRBJ2-7, with D possibly matching TRBD1 (6 bases). The CDR3 runs 14 residues. Per the germline V gene, CDR1 is MNHEY and CDR2 is SMNVEV (reference sequence). The CDR3 protein is CASSGEGHSYEQYF. CDR3 sequence (DNA): TGCGCCAGCAGTGGAGAGGGACACTCCTACGAGCAGTACTTC.

This clone was observed a single time. A junction end diverges from the germline sequence, so it may reflect a read error. Other DNA sequences within the sample encode an identical CDR3. This chain links TRBV6-1 with TRBJ1-2, with D unclear. The CDR3 contains 13 residues. CDR1 is MNHNS, CDR2 SASEGT, per germline. The CDR3: CASSESGSYGYTF. The CDR3 DNA follows: TGTGCTAGCAGTGAATCGGGCAGCTATGGCTACACCTTC.

V usage is TRBV7-9 and J usage is TRBJ2-1; D not resolved. Trimming took off 4 bases at V and 5 bases at J, with 9 bases between the two ends. This CDR3 contains 13 residues. The germline gives CDR1 SEHNR, CDR2 FQNEAQ (reference sequence). The CDR3 region is CASSYDSDNEQFF. The CDR3 DNA reads TGTGCCAGCAGCTACGACTCGGACAATGAGCAGTTCTTC.

This sequence joins TRBV25-1 and TRBJ2-1; 7 nucleotides match TRBD2. The V gene's germline CDR1 is MGHDK and CDR2 SYGVNS. CDR3 size: 12 residues. V trimming: 7 bases; J trimming: 12 bases; junction bases outside the gene matches: 9. The CDR3 DNA follows: TGTGCCAGCATTGGGGGGGTTGAGAGGCAGTTCTTC. Translated: CASIGGVERQFF.

The chain links TRBV7-2 to TRBJ2-7; 7 bases align to TRBD1. Trimming took 4 bases from V and 0 from J; bases not matched to a gene: 3. The CDR3 runs to 14 residues. Germline values: CDR1 SGHTA, CDR2 FQGNSA. CDR3 amino acids: CASSSGQTSYEQYF. The CDR3 region has the DNA TGTGCCAGCAGCTCGGGACAGACCTCCTACGAGCAGTACTTC.

The chain joins TRBV4-3 to TRBJ2-3, with D unresolved. Per germline, CDR1 LGHNA and CDR2 YSLEER. V lost 0 bases to trimming and J lost 2 bases, with 15 bases between them. The CDR3 extends over 17 amino acids. DNA of the CDR3: TGCGCCAGCAGCCAAGAGCCCCCGGGTATTTCCACAGATACGCAGTATTTT. Its protein product is CASSQEPPGISTDTQYF.

The chain employs TRBV4-2 and TRBJ2-5; TRBD2 matches at 8 bases. After removal of 5 bases from V and 5 bases from J, the junction contained 7 bases not matched to a gene. In germline, CDR1 is LGHNA, CDR2 YNFKEQ. There are 14 residues in the CDR3. This CDR3 is CASSLALAEETQYF. CDR3 nucleotides: TGTGCCAGCAGCTTAGCACTAGCGGAGGAGACCCAGTACTTC.

The chain is built from TRBV28 and TRBJ2-5, with 8 bases matching TRBD1. V lost 6 bases to trimming and J lost 5 bases; unmatched junction nucleotides: 5. CDR3 length: 13 amino acids. Per the germline V gene, CDR1 is MDHEN and CDR2 is SYDVKM. CDR3 DNA: TGTGCCAGCAGGGGACAGGTTCGCGAGACCCAGTACTTC. Amino acids: CASRGQVRETQYF. Filled out from reference TRBV28 and TRBJ2-5, the complete variable domain reads DVKVTQSSRYLVKRTGEKVFLECVQDMDHENMFWYRQDPGLGLRLIYFSYDVKMKEKGDIPEGYSVSREKKERFSLILESASTNQTSMYLCASRGQVRETQYFGPGTRLLVL.

The rearrangement uses TRBV30 and TRBJ1-4, with 11 nucleotides matching TRBD1. CDR3 length equals 13 residues. The ends lost 3 bases at V and 7 bases at J; junction bases unmatched: 1. Germline V gene sequence: CDR1 GTSNPN, CDR2 SVGIG (reference sequence). CDR3 protein: CAWSGQGAEKLFF. In nucleotides, the CDR3 is TGTGCCTGGAGCGGACAGGGGGCTGAAAAACTGTTTTTT.

This clone is a singleton in its sample. The J gene is TRBJ2-7, the V gene TRBV7-8, with D possibly matching TRBD1 (6 bases). This CDR3 spans 14 amino acids. Germline CDR1 reads SGHVS; CDR2 reads FQNEAQ. Trimming removed 3 bases from V and 3 bases from J, with 12 bases in between. The CDR3 coding sequence is TGTGCCAGCAGCTTTGGGGGCCAGGTCTACGAGCAGTACTTC. As protein: CASSFGGQVYEQYF.

The chain joins TRBV28 to TRBJ2-7, with a possible D match to TRBD1 (6 bases). Trimming shortened V by 8 bases and J by 6 bases, and 23 bases separated the two germline ends. This CDR3 is built from 15 residues. The germline gives CDR1 MDHEN, CDR2 SYDVKM. As DNA, the CDR3 is TGTGCCAGCCGTGGAGGTGGGGGCCTTGTTTCCGAGCAGTACTTC. Protein: CASRGGGGLVSEQYF. The variable domain in full, completed from reference TRBV28 and TRBJ2-7, reads DVKVTQSSRYLVKRTGEKVFLECVQDMDHENMFWYRQDPGLGLRLIYFSYDVKMKEKGDIPEGYSVSREKKERFSLILESASTNQTSMYLCASRGGGGLVSEQYFGPGTRLTVT.

CDR3 region: CASSDSYSGNTIYF. DNA of the CDR3: TGTGCCAGCAGCGACAGCTACTCTGGAAACACCATATATTTT. The gene calls are TRBV9 and TRBJ1-3; D call uncertain. V was shortened by 3 bases and J by 0 bases, with 7 bases between the two germline ends. The length of the CDR3 is 14 residues. CDR1 SGDLS and CDR2 YYNGEE come from the germline V gene. The full variable domain, its missing parts supplied by reference TRBV9 and TRBJ1-3, is DSGVTQTPKHLITATGQRVTLRCSPRSGDLSVYWYQQSLDQGLQFLIQYYNGEERAKGNILERFSAQQFPDLHSELNLSSLELGDSALYFCASSDSYSGNTIYFGEGSWLTVV.

The genes are TRBV7-9 and TRBJ2-1, with D possibly being TRBD2 (7 bases). There are 16 residues in the CDR3. Germline loops: CDR1 SEHNR, CDR2 FQNEAQ (reference sequence). Between the trimmed V and J ends, which lost 4 bases and 4 bases, there was a span of 17 bases. CDR3 DNA sequence: TGTGCCAGCAGCTCTTCGGGCGGGGGCTCGTACAATGAGCAGTTCTTC. This gives the protein CASSSSGGGSYNEQFF. The variable domain in full, with the rest retrieved from reference TRBV7-9 and TRBJ2-1, is DTGVSQNPRHKITKRGQNVTFRCDPISEHNRLYWYRQTLGQGPEFLTYFQNEAQLEKSRLLSDRFSAERPKGSFSTLEIQRTEQGDSAMYLCASSSSGGGSYNEQFFGPGTRLTVL.